The T cell receptor (beta chain) under discussion was sequenced for a study of STAT5B mutations in CD4+ large granular lymphocyte leukemia. General study results and limits: 8/27 top patient clones versus 2/35 control clones were TRBV06-family.

As to this clone: What it binds is not known.

The germline CDR1 and CDR2 sequences are MNHEY and SVGAGI. This CDR3 contains 15 residues. V lost 0 bases and J 9 bases, leaving 15 bases between the germline ends. The repertoire was sequenced with immunoSEQ multiplex PCR; TCRdb's copy has only in-frame clones and lacks some. The sample contains nearly 30,000 clones, around 80% of which appear only once. The clonotype was recovered from a human donor in good health. The gene calls are TRBV6-5 and TRBJ1-3; D remains unclear. Specimen: CD4+ T cells from blood buffy coats. For the CDR3, the DNA is TGTGCCAGCAGTTACTCAACGAGCCGCCCAGGCACCATATATTTT. Amino acids: CASSYSTSRPGTIYF.